Sequencing of this TCR beta chain was carried out in a study of cytomegalovirus exposure and HLA in healthy donors. Whole-study findings and limits: Analysis was carried out at a later point, and it linked a missense DCLRE1C variant to TCR beta V- and J-gene trimming.

This clone was counted a few times. Its antigen is still unknown. Healthy bone marrow donors made up the donors. V gave up 5 bases and J gave up 4 bases, with 21 bases separating them. Germline V gives CDR1 SGHDT, CDR2 YYEEEE. The CDR3 totals 16 residues. The PCR was carried out with 60 Vbeta primers and 13 Jbeta primers. Assay used: immunoSEQ multiplex PCR; TCRdb lists only in-frame clones, some missing. This sample carries roughly 69,000 clones, roughly 70% of them seen once, and the ten largest clones take under 6.5%. Sequenced sample: PBMCs. V usage is TRBV5-6 and J usage is TRBJ1-2; D is unclear. The clonotype originates from a man in his forties or fifties in good health and CMV-seronegative. The CDR3 here is CASSGTGEWESYGYTF. CDR3 bases: TGTGCCAGCAGTGGTACCGGGGAGTGGGAATCCTATGGCTACACCTTC.